The next 10 T cell receptor beta chains were all read from a single sample in a study of OX40 agonist ivuxolimab in advanced cancers. Some clones are missing from TCRdb's copy, which holds only in-frame ones; the method was immunoSEQ multiplex PCR. The table shows 55,000 to 80,000 clones, with about 88% occurring only once. Sequences were derived from CD4+ or CD8+ T cells sorted from blood, sampled in a trial of the OX40 agonist ivuxolimab. The receptors stem from an adult with an advanced solid tumor such as melanoma, head and neck, liver or kidney cancer.

The J gene is TRBJ2-7, the V gene TRBV10-3, with D maybe TRBD1 (6 bases). Between the trimmed V and J ends, which lost 6 bases and 1 base, there was a span of 13 bases. This CDR3 has 14 amino acids. CDR1 ENHRY and CDR2 SYGVKD come from the germline V gene. DNA of the CDR3: TGTGCCATCAGGTTGAACAGGGCGTCCTACGAGCAGTACTTC. Its translation is CAIRLNRASYEQYF.

This clone has just a few counts. The chain is built from TRBV9 and TRBJ2-1; 10 nucleotides match TRBD2. V gave up 0 bases and J gave up 0 bases; unmatched junction bases: 3. The V gene's germline CDR1 is SGDLS and CDR2 YYNGEE. The CDR3 runs to 17 residues. CDR3 sequence: CASSVVVAGGSYNEQFF. The CDR3 bases are TGTGCCAGCAGCGTAGTTGTAGCGGGGGGCTCCTACAATGAGCAGTTCTTC.

The rearrangement joins TRBV7-6 to TRBJ1-5; D possibly corresponds to TRBD1 (6 bases). This CDR3 comprises 14 residues. V lost 3 bases and J lost 5, with 11 bases in between. Germline loops: CDR1 SGHVS, CDR2 FNYEAQ. As DNA, the CDR3 is TGTGCCAGCAGCTTGAGGGGGGAGGATCAGCCCCAGCATTTT. Its protein product is CASSLRGEDQPQHF.

The V and J genes are TRBV7-2 and TRBJ2-1; 14 bases map to TRBD2. In germline, CDR1 is SGHTA, CDR2 FQGNSA. This CDR3 comprises 22 residues. V lost 0 bases to trimming and J lost 0 bases; unmatched junction nucleotides: 13. This chain's CDR3 is CASSLAIPRLAGGNLSYNEQFF. CDR3 nucleotide sequence: TGTGCCAGCAGCTTAGCCATCCCCCGACTAGCGGGAGGGAACCTCTCCTACAATGAGCAGTTCTTC. Full variable domain (remainder filled in from reference TRBV7-2 and TRBJ2-1): GAGVSQSPSNKVTEKGKDVELRCDPISGHTALYWYRQSLGQGLEFLIYFQGNSAPDKSGLPSDRFSAERTGGSVSTLTIQRTQQEDSAVYLCASSLAIPRLAGGNLSYNEQFFGPGTRLTVL.

This clone was detected once. V and J are TRBV19 and TRBJ2-5, with TRBD2 identical over 12 bases. In germline, CDR1 is LNHDA, CDR2 SQIVND (reference sequence). The trim removed 4 bases at V and 5 bases at J, leaving 8 bases unmatched. This CDR3 is 16 amino acids long. The CDR3 loop is CASSRASGRARETQYF. The CDR3 nucleotides are TGTGCCAGTAGTAGGGCTAGCGGGAGGGCACGGGAGACCCAGTACTTC.

The V call is TRBV5-4, the J call TRBJ2-2; D not resolved. The V and J ends lost 0 bases and 5 bases respectively, with 8 bases between them. Germline V gives CDR1 SGHNT, CDR2 YYREEE (reference sequence). The CDR3 has 14 amino acids. CDR3 sequence: CASSLGQMTGELFF. CDR3 nucleotide sequence: TGTGCCAGCAGCTTGGGTCAGATGACCGGGGAGCTGTTTTTT.

The gene calls are TRBV7-9 and TRBJ1-2, with 10 nucleotides matching TRBD1. V lost 0 bases and J lost 4; bases outside the gene matches: 2. This CDR3 region has 15 residues. CDR1 SEHNR and CDR2 FQNEAQ come from the germline V gene (reference sequence). The CDR3 sequence is CASSLADRGSYGYTF. CDR3 nucleotides: TGTGCCAGCAGCTTAGCGGACAGGGGGTCCTATGGCTACACCTTC.

The rearrangement uses TRBV10-2 and TRBJ1-1; D possibly corresponds to TRBD1 (6 bases). Germline V gene data show CDR1 as WSHSY and CDR2 as SAAADI. This CDR3 region has 15 residues. The V end was cut by 6 bases, the J end by 1 base, with 15 bases between. This CDR3 is CASRTGGTRNTEAFF. DNA for the CDR3: TGCGCCAGCAGGACAGGAGGTACGAGGAACACTGAAGCTTTCTTT.

The chain has TRBV5-1 and TRBJ1-2; D is perhaps TRBD1 (5 bases). This CDR3 comprises 16 residues. Trimming cost V 1 base and J 4 bases, with 17 bases left between them. The V gene's germline CDR1 is SGHRS and CDR2 YFSETQ. CDR3: CASSLMGTGVSYGYTF. Written as DNA, the CDR3 is TGCGCCAGCAGCTTGATGGGGACCGGCGTGAGCTATGGCTACACCTTC.

This chain connects TRBV6-6 to TRBJ1-2, with D unclear. CDR3 length: 16 residues. V dropped 2 bases and J dropped 0 bases, with 13 bases sitting between them. Germline V gene sequence: CDR1 MNHNY, CDR2 SVGAGI (reference sequence). The CDR3 DNA reads TGTGCCAGCAGTTACGGCGGGTTGAGAACTAACTATGGCTACACCTTC. It yields the protein CASSYGGLRTNYGYTF.